The 6 T cell receptor beta chains presented below share a single source sample, sequenced in a study of PD-L1 blockade in urothelial cancer. Time point of the sample: pretreatment peripheral blood. Only in-frame clones appear in the TCRdb table, and some are missing; sequencing was by immunoSEQ multiplex PCR. The table shows tens of thousands of clones, with roughly 88% occurring only once. The sequencing here drew on PBMCs, taken around atezolizumab (anti-PD-L1) treatment. The receptors originated from a donor older than 35 with urothelial cancer.

The genes are TRBV4-3 and TRBJ1-3; D unresolved. Trimming stripped 0 bases from V and 0 bases from J, with 9 bases between. CDR1 is LGHNA, CDR2 YSLEER, per germline. This CDR3 is 16 amino acids long. The CDR3 loop is CASSQDSRASGNTIYF. DNA for the CDR3: TGCGCCAGCAGCCAAGATTCCCGAGCCTCTGGAAACACCATATATTTT.

This chain uses TRBV5-1 with TRBJ2-1; tentative D call: TRBD2 (6 bases). V was cut by 0 bases and J by 3 bases, with 7 bases left in between. The length of the CDR3 is 14 residues. Per the germline V gene, CDR1 is SGHRS and CDR2 is YFSETQ. The DNA of the CDR3 is TGCGCCAGCAGCTTGGGGAGGGGCTACAATGAGCAGTTCTTC. It translates to CASSLGRGYNEQFF.

CDR3 amino acids: CATGGESSGANVLTF. For the CDR3, the DNA is TGTGCCACCGGAGGGGAGTCCTCTGGGGCCAACGTCCTGACTTTC. This sequence joins TRBV6-6 and TRBJ2-6, with D possibly matching TRBD2 (6 bases). The CDR3 spans 15 residues. V lost 10 bases and J 0 bases, leaving 13 bases between the germline ends. CDR1 and CDR2 from the germline V gene are MNHNY and SVGAGI (reference sequence).

The chain combines TRBV11-2 with TRBJ2-6; TRBD1 is a possible D gene (6 bases). The CDR3 runs to 18 residues. Trimming took off 0 bases at V and 2 bases at J, with 14 bases between the two ends. Germline V gene sequence: CDR1 SGHAT, CDR2 FQNNGV. This chain's CDR3 is CASSLDVGPGAGANVLTF. CDR3 nucleotides: TGTGCCAGCAGCTTAGATGTGGGGCCAGGGGCTGGGGCCAACGTCCTGACTTTC.

The V call is TRBV25-1, the J call TRBJ2-5; 7 nucleotides agree with TRBD1. Germline-derived CDR1 and CDR2 are MGHDK and SYGVNS. The CDR3 is 17 residues long. The ends lost 3 bases at V and 5 bases at J; junction bases unmatched: 15. DNA for the CDR3: TGTGCCAGCAGTGAGGGTTTCCTCAACAGGGGTGGGGAGACCCAGTACTTC. Amino acids: CASSEGFLNRGGETQYF.

As regards this clone: One end of the junction is discordant with germline, which a read error may explain. V is TRBV7-2 and J is TRBJ2-1; 12 bases match TRBD2. CDR1 is SGHTA, CDR2 FQGNSA, per germline. The CDR3 has 14 residues. This chain's CDR3 is CASSLAGGRNEQFF. The DNA for the CDR3 is TGTGCCAGCAGCCTAGCGGGAGGGCGCAATGAGCAGTTCTTC.